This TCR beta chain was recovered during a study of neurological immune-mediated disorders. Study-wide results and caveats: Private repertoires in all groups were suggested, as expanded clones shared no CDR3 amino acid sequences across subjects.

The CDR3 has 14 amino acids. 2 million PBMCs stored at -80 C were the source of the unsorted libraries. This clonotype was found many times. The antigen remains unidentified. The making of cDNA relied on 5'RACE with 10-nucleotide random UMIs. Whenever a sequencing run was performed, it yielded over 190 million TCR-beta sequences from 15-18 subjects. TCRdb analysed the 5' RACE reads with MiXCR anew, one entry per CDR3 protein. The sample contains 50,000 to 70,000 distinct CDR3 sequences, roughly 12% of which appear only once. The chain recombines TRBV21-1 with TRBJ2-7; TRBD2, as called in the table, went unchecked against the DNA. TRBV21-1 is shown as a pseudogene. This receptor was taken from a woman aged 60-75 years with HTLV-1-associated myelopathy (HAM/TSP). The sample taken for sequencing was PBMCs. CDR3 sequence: CATRTSGFSYEQYF. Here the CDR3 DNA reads TGTGCCACCAGGACTAGCGGGTTCTCCTACGAGCAGTACTTC.